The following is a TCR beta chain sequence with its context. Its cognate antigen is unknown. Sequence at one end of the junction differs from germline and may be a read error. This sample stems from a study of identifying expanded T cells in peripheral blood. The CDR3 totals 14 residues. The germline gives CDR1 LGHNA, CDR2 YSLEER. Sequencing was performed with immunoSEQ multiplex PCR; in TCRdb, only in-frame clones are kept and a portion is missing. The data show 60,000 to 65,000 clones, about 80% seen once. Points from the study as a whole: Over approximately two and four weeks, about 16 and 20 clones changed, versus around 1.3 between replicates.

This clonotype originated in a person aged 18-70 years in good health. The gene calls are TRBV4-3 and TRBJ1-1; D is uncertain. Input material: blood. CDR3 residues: CASSQNIGNSEAFF. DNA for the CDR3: TGCGCCAGCAGCCAGAATATAGGGAACTCTGAAGCTTTCTTT.